This TCR beta chain was documented in a study of molecular identifiers for immune sequencing clone quantification (dated by TCRdb to 2017 to 2018). In terms of the full investigation: In a replicate experiment, RNA from about 19,000 or 110,000 naive CD8 T cells was split into five aliquots, four of which were sequenced. This methods study benchmarked molecular-identifier clustering-based TCR repertoire sequencing (MIDCIRS) and TCR RNA copy counting, using CD8 T cells to do so. Overall study results and their limits: Spiked-in Jurkat TCR RNA equivalent to a single cell was reported to be detectable even among approximately 1 million naive CD8 T cells. When barcode sub-clustering was left out, chimeric consensus sequences inflated TCR diversity, with chimeras reaching as high as 47%. Modeling estimated about three recovered TCR RNA copies per cell, compared with around 9.7 by digital PCR, which implies 30% to 35% capture efficiency. The naive libraries included spiked-in Jurkat TCR RNA (about ten copies' worth), and this Jurkat TCR RNA is not part of the donor repertoire. In CMV-specific effector cells, clones with more than 20 RNA copies accounted for over 97% of molecules, whereas in naive cells such clones accounted for under 1%. Highly expanded clone sizes could be underestimated because identical TCR molecules may share a barcode.

The protocol used for the library was PCR. The instrument was an Illumina HiSeq 4000. Preparation of bulk TCR libraries followed a previously described approach, with the TCR primers listed in Table S5. Purification of total RNA was performed with the Qiagen AllPrep DNA/RNA kit. Before any analysis, reads coming from multiple sequencing runs of the same library were combined into one pool. In the paper's pipeline: Reads were retained only if the reads had an exact TCR constant sequence, and the retained reads were trimmed to 150 nt and grouped according to their 12-nt molecular barcodes. Reads inside each barcode group were sub-clustered using a 15% Levenshtein threshold, and a quality-weighted consensus sequence was constructed for each RNA molecule. Non-functional sequences were removed, as were lower-count sequences one edit away from another. Barcode sub-clusters with fewer than 20% of the maximum read count were removed, based on fitting two negative binomial distributions. In TCRdb, the public reads were trimmed at Q25 with fastp and aligned with MiXCR, with productive beta chains retained. CDR3 protein sequences are deduplicated, and each keeps its most common genes and DNA. TCRdb assigned the V and J calls; the authors' analysis was not used. The sample profile shows just under 650,000 distinct CDR3 sequences; 15% to 20% of them were found once. The ten top clones hold roughly 0.85% of the sample.

Naive CD8 T cell libraries were made from 20,000 to 1,000,000 sorted cells using 10%, 30% or 50% of purified RNA. Naive CD8 T cells, defined as CD8+CD4-CCR7+CD45RA+, were FACS-sorted into RLT Plus buffer on a BD FACSAria II. To test detection sensitivity, Jurkat RNA equivalent to more than 9 TCR copies was spiked into samples of about 18,000-1,000,000 naive CD8 T cells. Enrichment of CD8 T cells was performed with RosetteSep CD8+ T Cell Enrichment Cocktail and Ficoll-Paque, after which ACK red cell lysis was carried out. CDR1 and CDR2, per the germline V gene, are SGHTA and FQGNSA. A distance of 9 bases separates the germline ends of V and J, which lose 3 bases and 1 base respectively. Inclusive of the bounding cysteine and phenylalanine, the CDR3 is 14 residues long. Solely the CDR3 DNA is kept, with 42 bases framed from the first base. Ten or more counts support this clonotype. Its cognate antigen has yet to be identified. Base qualities were left out, and no much larger clone turns up one base away.

The sequence derives from a human donor in good health. Some libraries in this study had Jurkat cell RNA spiked in. The V and J genes are TRBV7-2 and TRBJ2-5; the D gene is possibly TRBD2, with 6 bases matching. Specimen: naive CD8+ T cells from blood, with Jurkat cell RNA spiked in. The cell subset or site label on this specimen signifies: FACS-sorted CD8+CD4-CCR7+CD45RA+ naive T cells. The sequence in DNA is TGTGCCAGCAGCTTGCTCGGGAGCCAAGAGACCCAGTACTTC. Translated, this gives CASSLLGSQETQYF. Extended through the reference TRBV7-2 and TRBJ2-5 proteins, this CDR3 yields the full variable domain: GAGVSQSPSNKVTEKGKDVELRCDPISGHTALYWYRQSLGQGLEFLIYFQGNSAPDKSGLPSDRFSAERTGGSVSTLTIQRTQQEDSAVYLCASSLLGSQETQYFGPGTRLLVL.